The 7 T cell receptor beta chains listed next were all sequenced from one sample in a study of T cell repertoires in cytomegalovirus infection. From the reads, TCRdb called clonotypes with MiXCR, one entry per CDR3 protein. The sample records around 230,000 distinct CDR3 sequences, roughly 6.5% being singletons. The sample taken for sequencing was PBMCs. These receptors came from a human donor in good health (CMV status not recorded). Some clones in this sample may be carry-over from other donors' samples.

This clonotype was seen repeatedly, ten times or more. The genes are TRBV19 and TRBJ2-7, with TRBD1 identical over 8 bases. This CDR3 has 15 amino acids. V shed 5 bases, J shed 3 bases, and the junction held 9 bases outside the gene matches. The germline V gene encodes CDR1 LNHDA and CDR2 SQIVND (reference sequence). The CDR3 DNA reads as TGTGCCAGTAGTCTGACGCGACAGGGGAACTACGAGCAGTACTTC. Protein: CASSLTRQGNYEQYF.

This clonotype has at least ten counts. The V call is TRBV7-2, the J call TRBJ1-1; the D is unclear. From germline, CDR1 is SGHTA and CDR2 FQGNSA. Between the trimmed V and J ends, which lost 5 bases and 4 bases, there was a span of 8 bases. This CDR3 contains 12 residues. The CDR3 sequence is CASSLDRTEAFF. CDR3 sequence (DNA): TGTGCCAGCAGCCTGGACCGCACTGAAGCTTTCTTT.

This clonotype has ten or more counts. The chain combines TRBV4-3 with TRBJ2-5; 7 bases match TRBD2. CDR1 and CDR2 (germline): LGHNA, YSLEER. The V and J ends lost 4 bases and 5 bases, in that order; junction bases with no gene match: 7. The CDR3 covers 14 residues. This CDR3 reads CASSPAGRGETQYF. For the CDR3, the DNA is TGCGCCAGCAGCCCGGCGGGGCGGGGGGAGACCCAGTACTTC.

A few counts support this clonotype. The CDR3 here is CASSGGQLNQPQHF. The CDR3 DNA sequence: TGTGCCAGCAGCGGTGGACAGCTCAATCAGCCCCAGCATTTT. This chain connects TRBV2 to TRBJ1-5, with D perhaps matching TRBD1 (6 bases). Trimming removed 6 bases from V and 3 bases from J, with 12 bases in between. CDR3 size: 14 residues. In germline, CDR1 is SNHLY, CDR2 FYNNEI.

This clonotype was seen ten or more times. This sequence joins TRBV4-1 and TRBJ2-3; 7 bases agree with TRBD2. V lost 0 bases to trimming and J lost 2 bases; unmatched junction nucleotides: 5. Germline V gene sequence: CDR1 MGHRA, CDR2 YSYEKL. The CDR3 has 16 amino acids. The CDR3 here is CASSQEKRGFTDTQYF. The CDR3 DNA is TGCGCCAGCAGCCAAGAAAAGCGGGGATTCACAGATACGCAGTATTTT.

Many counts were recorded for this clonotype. For the CDR3, the DNA is TGTGCCAGCAGTGCCTGGACTAGCGCAGAGACCCAGTACTTC. Translated: CASSAWTSAETQYF. The genes are TRBV2 and TRBJ2-5, with 9 bases fitting TRBD2. Germline V gene lookup returns CDR1 SNHLY and CDR2 FYNNEI. The trim removed 4 bases at V and 4 bases at J, leaving 4 bases unmatched. The CDR3 is 14 residues long.

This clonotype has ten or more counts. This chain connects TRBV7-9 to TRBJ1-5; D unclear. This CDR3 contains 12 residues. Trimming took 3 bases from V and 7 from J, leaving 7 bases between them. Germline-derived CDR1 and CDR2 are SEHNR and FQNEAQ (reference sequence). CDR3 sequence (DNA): TGTGCCAGCAGCTTTGGACCCCAGCCCCAGCATTTT. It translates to CASSFGPQPQHF. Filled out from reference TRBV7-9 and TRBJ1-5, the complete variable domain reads DTGVSQNPRHKITKRGQNVTFRCDPISEHNRLYWYRQTLGQGPEFLTYFQNEAQLEKSRLLSDRFSAERPKGSFSTLEIQRTEQGDSAMYLCASSFGPQPQHFGDGTRLSIL.